This T cell receptor beta chain came from a study of OX40 agonist ivuxolimab in advanced cancers. Profiled with immunoSEQ multiplex PCR; TCRdb holds only in-frame clones, not every one. The table lists about 50,000 clones, more than 75% of them singletons, with more than 2% in the top ten. CDR3 length: 16 residues. Trimming cost V 0 bases and J 3 bases, with 15 bases left between them. Per the germline V gene, CDR1 is MNHNS and CDR2 is SASEGT. Material: CD4+ or CD8+ T cells sorted from blood, obtained in a trial of the OX40 agonist ivuxolimab. This receptor was obtained from an adult with an advanced solid tumor such as melanoma, head and neck, liver or kidney cancer. The V and J genes are TRBV6-1 and TRBJ2-7; D is possibly TRBD1 (8 bases). The CDR3 DNA is TGTGCCAGCAGTGAAGCGCTTACAGGGGGGGGCTACGAGCAGTACTTC. This encodes CASSEALTGGGYEQYF.